This paragraph covers one T cell receptor beta chain sequence. The data were obtained in a study of PD-L1 blockade in urothelial cancer. TCRdb's table, derived via immunoSEQ multiplex PCR, lists solely in-frame clones and lacks some. The data show 46,000 or so clones, 75% to 90% seen once. V lost 4 bases and J lost 5, with 8 bases in between. CDR1 is LNHDA, CDR2 SQIVND, per germline (reference sequence). This CDR3 spans 13 amino acids. Sample time point: peripheral blood 6 weeks after treatment start. Each individual provided 1 to 8 samples (taken pretreatment and on-treatment). The sample consisted of PBMCs, taken around atezolizumab (anti-PD-L1) treatment. The source of this sequence is a man in his sixties with urothelial cancer. This sequence joins TRBV19 and TRBJ1-4; no reliable D call. This chain's CDR3 is CASSNTENEKLFF. The CDR3 DNA sequence: TGTGCCAGTAGTAACACAGAGAATGAAAAACTGTTTTTT.